A selection of T cell receptor beta chains follows, all from one sample in a study of early T cells in non-severe SARS-CoV-2 infection. Each CDR3 protein is one row after TCRdb ran MiXCR on the 5' RACE reads. The sample holds fewer than 80,000 distinct CDR3 sequences, 4.6% seen once. The material sequenced was whole blood, taken at baseline. Receptor source: an adult who was a healthcare worker with PCR-confirmed SARS-CoV-2 infection or an uninfected control (not recorded which). The donor label of this sample is uncertain. The CDR3 runs from the conserved cysteine through the conserved F or W. A D gene is named only where the DNA matches it firmly. Part of the rows lack a size; the others show once, few, many or a class for expanded clones.

TRBJ1-6 | many | TRBV28 | - | CASRPALNSPLHF | TGTGCCAGCCGCCCGGCGCTCAATTCACCCCTCCACTTT
TRBJ1-1 | many | TRBV14 | - | CASSQVPRHLNTEAFF | TGTGCCAGCAGCCAAGTTCCGCGGCACTTGAACACTGAAGCTTTCTTT
TRBJ1-2 | few | TRBV4-2 | - | CASSQEISVLDYTF | TGTGCCAGCAGCCAAGAAATATCGGTTCTGGACTACACCTTC
TRBJ1-6 | few | TRBV7-9 | - | CASRLGTEQNSPLHF | TGTGCCAGCCGTCTCGGAACCGAACAAAATTCACCCCTCCACTTT
TRBJ2-7 | - | TRBV27 | TRBD1 | CASSLGVQGFGEQYF | TGTGCCAGCAGTTTAGGGGTACAGGGGTTCGGCGAGCAGTACTTC
TRBJ2-1 | many | TRBV4-2 | - | CASSQDLGGTDEQFF | TGTGCCAGCAGCCAAGATTTAGGAGGGACGGATGAGCAGTTCTTC
TRBJ2-3 | - | TRBV5-1 | - | CASTTGGGTDTQYF | TGCGCCAGCACCACTGGGGGAGGCACAGATACGCAGTATTTT
TRBJ1-2 | few | TRBV7-8 | - | CATQRVREHYGYTF | TGTGCCACCCAAAGGGTCCGGGAGCATTATGGCTACACCTTC
TRBJ2-3 | - | TRBV28 | - | CASSFQGNGPDTQYF | TGTGCCAGCAGTTTCCAAGGGAATGGGCCAGATACGCAGTATTTT
TRBJ2-5 | few | TRBV9 | - | CASRPGGGGETQYF | TGTGCCAGTCGGCCGGGGGGCGGAGGAGAGACCCAGTACTTC
TRBJ2-7 | many | TRBV14 | - | CASSRLTGMYEQYF | TGTGCCAGCAGCCGCCTGACAGGAATGTACGAGCAGTACTTC
TRBJ1-5 | - | TRBV7-2 | TRBD1 | CASSLSRGQGQPQHF | TGTGCCAGCAGCTTAAGCAGGGGGCAAGGGCAGCCCCAGCATTTT
TRBJ2-3 | many | TRBV20-1 | - | CSASQGGDTQYF | TGCAGTGCAAGCCAGGGGGGCGATACGCAGTATTTT
TRBJ2-7 | many | TRBV13 | - | CASSGGGKPYEQYF | TGTGCCAGCAGCGGGGGGGGCAAACCCTACGAGCAGTACTTC
TRBJ1-6 | - | TRBV7-2 | - | CASSLVARVDNSPLHF | TGTGCCAGCAGCTTAGTGGCCAGGGTGGATAATTCACCCCTCCACTTT
TRBJ2-4 | many | TRBV20-1 | - | CSALNPLGAKNIQYF | TGCAGTGCCCTGAATCCCCTGGGGGCCAAAAACATTCAGTACTTC
TRBJ2-7 | many | TRBV11-2 | - | CASSFGGYEQYF | TGTGCCAGCAGCTTTGGGGGGTACGAGCAGTACTTC
TRBJ1-1 | many | TRBV6-9 | - | CASSYGKALCTEAFF | TGTGCCAGCAGTTATGGGAAGGCACTGTGTACTGAAGCTTTCTTT
TRBJ2-7 | many | TRBV19 | TRBD2 | CASSTLLAGNSYEQYF | TGTGCCAGTAGTACTTTACTAGCGGGGAACTCCTACGAGCAGTACTTC
TRBJ2-1 | many | TRBV6-4 | TRBD1 | CASSDSGQGAVYEQFF | TGTGCCAGCAGTGACTCAGGGCAGGGGGCGGTTTATGAGCAGTTCTTC
TRBJ2-1 | - | TRBV5-1 | TRBD2 | CASSLESAGAREQFF | TGCGCCAGCAGCTTGGAATCAGCGGGGGCCCGCGAGCAGTTCTTC
TRBJ2-7 | many | TRBV4-3 | - | CASSQGDGDSYEQYF | TGCGCCAGCAGCCAAGGGGACGGAGACTCCTACGAGCAGTACTTC
TRBJ1-1 | many | TRBV5-4 | - | CASSFGQNTEAFF | TGTGCCAGCAGCTTCGGACAGAACACTGAAGCTTTCTTT